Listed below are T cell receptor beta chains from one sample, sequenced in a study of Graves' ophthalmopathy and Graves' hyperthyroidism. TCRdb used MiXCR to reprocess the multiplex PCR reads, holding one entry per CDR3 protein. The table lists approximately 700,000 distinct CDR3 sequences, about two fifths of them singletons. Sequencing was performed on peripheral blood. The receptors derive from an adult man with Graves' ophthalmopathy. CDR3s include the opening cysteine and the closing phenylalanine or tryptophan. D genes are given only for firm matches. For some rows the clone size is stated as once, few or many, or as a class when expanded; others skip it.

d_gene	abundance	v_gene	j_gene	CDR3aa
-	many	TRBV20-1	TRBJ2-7	CSARSRAGVFYEQYF
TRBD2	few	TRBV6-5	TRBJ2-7	CASSSTGGAYEQYF
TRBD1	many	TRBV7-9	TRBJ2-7	CASSPRDREGEQYF
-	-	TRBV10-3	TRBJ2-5	CASSYSMVGETQYF
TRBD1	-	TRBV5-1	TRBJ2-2	CASSLGQGVITGELFF
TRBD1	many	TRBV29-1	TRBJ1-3	CSVEGTGTGNTIYF
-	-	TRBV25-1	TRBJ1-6	CAWSVLEDRNNSPLHF
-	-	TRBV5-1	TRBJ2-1	CASYTGYNEQFF
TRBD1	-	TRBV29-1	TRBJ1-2	CSVRGGTGGGGYTF
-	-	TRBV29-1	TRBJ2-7	CSLAPGYEQYF
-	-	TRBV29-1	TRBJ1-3	CSVDRVTYGYTIYF
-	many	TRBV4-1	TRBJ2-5	CASSQAHKETQYF
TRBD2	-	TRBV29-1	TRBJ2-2	CSASRGAGVNTGELFF
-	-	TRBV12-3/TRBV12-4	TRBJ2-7	CASSSVGASSYEQYF
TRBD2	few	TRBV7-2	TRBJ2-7	CASSSARAGVSYEQYF
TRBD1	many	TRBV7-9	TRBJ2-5	CASSSPATGKGETQYF
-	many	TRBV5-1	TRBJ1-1	CASSLIMNTEAFF
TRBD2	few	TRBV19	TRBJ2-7	CASSPELAGGHYEQYF
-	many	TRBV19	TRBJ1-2	CASSISVGLARYGYTF
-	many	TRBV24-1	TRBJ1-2	CATSDQTGGYTF
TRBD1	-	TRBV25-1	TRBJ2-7	CASEDRGDGQYF
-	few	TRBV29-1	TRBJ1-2	CSVSWGDYGYTF
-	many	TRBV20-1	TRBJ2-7	CSVGRTSYEQYF
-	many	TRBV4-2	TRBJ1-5	CASSRGRDLAGQPQHF
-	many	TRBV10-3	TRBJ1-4	CAISEVGFEKLFF
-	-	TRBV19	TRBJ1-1	CASSISGIWNTEAFF
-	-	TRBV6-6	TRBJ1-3	CASSPEWGQGNTIYF
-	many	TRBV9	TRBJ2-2	CASSGRSDGELFF
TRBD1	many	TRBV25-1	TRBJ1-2	CASSERVGQNYGYTF
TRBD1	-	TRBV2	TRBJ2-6	CASSGQGNGANVLTF
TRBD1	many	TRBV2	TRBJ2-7	CASRTGGGEQYF
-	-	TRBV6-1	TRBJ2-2	CASSGTDANTRELFF
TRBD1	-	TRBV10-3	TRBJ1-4	CAISTGQGNEKLFF
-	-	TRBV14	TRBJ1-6	CASTLDSNSPLHF